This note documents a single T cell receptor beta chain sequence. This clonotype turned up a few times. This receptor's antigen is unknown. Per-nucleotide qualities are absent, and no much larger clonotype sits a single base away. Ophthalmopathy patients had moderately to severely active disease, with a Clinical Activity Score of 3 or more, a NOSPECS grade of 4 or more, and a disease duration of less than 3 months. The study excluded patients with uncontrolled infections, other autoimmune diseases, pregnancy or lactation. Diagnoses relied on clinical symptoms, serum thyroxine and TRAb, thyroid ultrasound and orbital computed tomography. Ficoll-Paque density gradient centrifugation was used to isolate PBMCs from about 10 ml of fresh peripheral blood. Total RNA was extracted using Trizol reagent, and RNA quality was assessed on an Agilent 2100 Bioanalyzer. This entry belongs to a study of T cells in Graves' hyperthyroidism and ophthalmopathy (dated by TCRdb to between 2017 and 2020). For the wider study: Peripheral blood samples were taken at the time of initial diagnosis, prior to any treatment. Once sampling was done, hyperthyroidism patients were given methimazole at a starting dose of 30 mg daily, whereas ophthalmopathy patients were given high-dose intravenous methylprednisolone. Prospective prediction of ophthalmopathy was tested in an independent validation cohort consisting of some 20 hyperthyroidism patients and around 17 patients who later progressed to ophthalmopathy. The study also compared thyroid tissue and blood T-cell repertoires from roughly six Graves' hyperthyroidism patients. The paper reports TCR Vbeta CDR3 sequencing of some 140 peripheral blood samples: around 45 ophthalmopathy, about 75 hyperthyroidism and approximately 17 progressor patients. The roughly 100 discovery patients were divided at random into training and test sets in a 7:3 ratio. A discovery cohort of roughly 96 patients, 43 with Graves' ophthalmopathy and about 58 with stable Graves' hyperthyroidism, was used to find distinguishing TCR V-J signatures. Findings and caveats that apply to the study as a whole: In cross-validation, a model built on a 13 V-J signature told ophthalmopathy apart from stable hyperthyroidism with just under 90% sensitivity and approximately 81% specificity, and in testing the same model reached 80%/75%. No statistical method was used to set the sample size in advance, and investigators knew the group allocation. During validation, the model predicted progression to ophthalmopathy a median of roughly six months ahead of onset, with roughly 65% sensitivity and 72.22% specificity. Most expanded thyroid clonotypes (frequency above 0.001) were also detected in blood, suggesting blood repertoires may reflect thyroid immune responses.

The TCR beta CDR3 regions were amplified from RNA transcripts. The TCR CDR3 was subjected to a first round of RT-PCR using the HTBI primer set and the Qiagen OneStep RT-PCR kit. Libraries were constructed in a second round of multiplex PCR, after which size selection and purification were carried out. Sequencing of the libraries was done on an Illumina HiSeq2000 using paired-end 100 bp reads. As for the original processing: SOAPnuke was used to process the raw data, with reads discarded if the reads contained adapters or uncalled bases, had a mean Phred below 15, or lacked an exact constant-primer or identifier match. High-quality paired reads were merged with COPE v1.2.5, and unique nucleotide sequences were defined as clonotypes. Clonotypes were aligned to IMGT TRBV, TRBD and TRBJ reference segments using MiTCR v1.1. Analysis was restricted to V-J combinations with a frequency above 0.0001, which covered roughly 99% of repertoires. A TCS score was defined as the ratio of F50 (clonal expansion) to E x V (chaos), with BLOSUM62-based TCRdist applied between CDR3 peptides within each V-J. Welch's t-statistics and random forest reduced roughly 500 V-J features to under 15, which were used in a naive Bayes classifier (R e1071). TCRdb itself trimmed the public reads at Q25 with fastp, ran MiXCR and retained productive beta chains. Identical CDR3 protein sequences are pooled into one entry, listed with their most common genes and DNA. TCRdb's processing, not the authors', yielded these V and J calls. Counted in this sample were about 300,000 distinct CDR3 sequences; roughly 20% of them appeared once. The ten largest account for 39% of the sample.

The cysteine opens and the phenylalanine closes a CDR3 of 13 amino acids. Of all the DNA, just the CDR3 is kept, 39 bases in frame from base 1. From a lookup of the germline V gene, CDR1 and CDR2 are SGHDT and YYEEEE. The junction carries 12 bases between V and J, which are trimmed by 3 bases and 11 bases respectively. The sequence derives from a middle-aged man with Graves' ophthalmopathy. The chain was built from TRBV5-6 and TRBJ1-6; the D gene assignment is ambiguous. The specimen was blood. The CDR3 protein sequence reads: CASSSAGGAPLHF. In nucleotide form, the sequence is TGTGCCAGCAGCTCAGCTGGCGGGGCACCCCTCCACTTT.